The clone carrying this T cell receptor beta chain was counted only a few times. TCRdb fed the 5' RACE reads into MiXCR, producing one record per CDR3 protein. The sample has roughly 89,000 distinct CDR3 sequences; about 13% are singletons. The data stem from a study of T-cell memory formation after mild COVID-19. Trimming at V came to 5 bases and at J to 2 bases, leaving 4 bases not matched to a gene. Germline V lookup: CDR1 SGHVS, CDR2 FNYEAQ. CDR3 size: 14 residues. Sequencing was performed on PBMCs or a T cell subset sorted from them (not recorded which). The chain uses TRBV7-6 and TRBJ2-5; 8 positions match TRBD1. This TCR was recovered from an adult woman who had mild COVID-19 (a few samples of this study predate the infection). Cell type and time point are not known. DNA of the CDR3: TGTGCCAGCAGCCGGCGGACAGGGCAAGAGACCCAGTACTTC. Amino acid sequence: CASSRRTGQETQYF.